Listed here are 13 T cell receptor beta chains from one sample, sequenced in a study of radiation and T cells in renal cell carcinoma. Time point meaning: blood 4 weeks post-SBRT, at nephrectomy. Described treatment: 15 Gy SBRT to primary tumor, nephrectomy 4 weeks later. Measured with immunoSEQ multiplex PCR; TCRdb has only the in-frame clones, and not every one. The table has roughly 160,000 clones, about 88% seen once. The sample here was blood, taken from a patient whose treatment included radiotherapy and nephrectomy. Receptors were obtained from a woman aged 50 to 60 with renal cell carcinoma.

The genes are TRBV13 and TRBJ2-3, with 8 bases fitting TRBD2. The CDR3 length is 15 residues. Germline CDR1 PRHDT, CDR2 FYEKMQ (reference sequence). Trimming at V came to 2 bases and at J to 4 bases, leaving 5 bases not matched to a gene. CDR3 residues: CASSLLGTSSDTQYF. The CDR3, as DNA: TGTGCCAGCAGCTTACTGGGGACTAGTTCAGATACGCAGTATTTT.

This clone occurred once. This chain joins TRBV10-3 and TRBJ1-6; the D is unclear. CDR3 length: 12 amino acids. The germline gives CDR1 ENHRY, CDR2 SYGVKD. V was pared by 10 bases and J by 6 bases, with 10 bases between. CDR3: CATRDFNSPLHF. DNA for the CDR3: TGTGCCACCCGGGATTTTAATTCACCCCTCCACTTT.

The gene calls are TRBV19 and TRBJ1-1; 8 bases fit TRBD1. Germline-derived CDR1 and CDR2 are LNHDA and SQIVND (reference sequence). CDR3 length: 14 amino acids. V dropped 4 bases and J dropped 4; count of bases not matched to a gene: 5. The DNA of the CDR3 is TGTGCCAGTAGTACCACCACAGGGGGCACTGAAGCTTTCTTT. Protein: CASSTTTGGTEAFF.

The V call is TRBV9, the J call TRBJ1-2, with 8 bases identical to TRBD1. Germline CDR1 and CDR2: SGDLS and YYNGEE. This CDR3 is 13 amino acids long. V shed 2 bases and J 3 bases; nucleotides not matched to a gene: 0. The CDR3 loop is CASSVGQDYGYTF. For the CDR3, the DNA is TGTGCCAGCAGCGTGGGACAGGACTATGGCTACACCTTC.

The rearrangement links TRBV23-1 to TRBJ1-1, with TRBD1 matching over 12 bases. TRBV23-1 qualifies as an ORF whose function is uncertain. V lost 2 bases to trimming and J lost 3 bases; unmatched junction nucleotides: 7. This CDR3 has 17 residues. The DNA of the CDR3 is TGCGCCAGCAGTCAACCCGGGACAGGGGGCAGGGACACTGAAGCTTTCTTT. The encoded protein is CASSQPGTGGRDTEAFF.

This chain links TRBV7-9 with TRBJ1-1; D uncertain. CDR3 size: 15 residues. Germline-derived CDR1 and CDR2 are SEHNR and FQNEAQ (reference sequence). V was cut by 9 bases and J by 2 bases, with 19 bases left in between. This CDR3 reads CASTPPGHPNTEAFF. The CDR3 DNA is TGTGCCAGTACCCCGCCCGGGCATCCTAACACTGAAGCTTTCTTT.

The chain links TRBV10-1 to TRBJ1-6; D may be TRBD1 (5 bases). Germline CDR1 is WNHNN and CDR2 is SYGVQD (reference sequence). The CDR3 runs to 14 residues. V lost 0 bases and J 8 bases, leaving 8 bases between the germline ends. This CDR3 is CASSESREHSPLHF. The CDR3 DNA reads TGCGCCAGCAGTGAGTCCAGGGAACATTCACCCCTCCACTTT.

V and J are TRBV7-9 and TRBJ2-7, with 7 bases identical to TRBD1. The CDR3 covers 12 residues. Per the germline V gene, CDR1 is SEHNR and CDR2 is FQNEAQ (reference sequence). The CDR3 DNA is TGTGCTTGGGGGACAGAGAACTACGAGCAGTACTTC. It translates to CAWGTENYEQYF.

This chain joins TRBV6-6 and TRBJ2-1, with no clear D. Between the trimmed V and J ends, which lost 6 bases and 0 bases, there was a span of 12 bases. The CDR3 covers 15 residues. CDR1 is MNHNY and CDR2 is SVGAGI in the germline V gene (reference sequence). CDR3 sequence: CASRDLRSSYNEQFF. In nucleotides, the CDR3 is TGTGCCAGCAGGGACCTGCGGAGCTCCTACAATGAGCAGTTCTTC.

The chain carries TRBV19 and TRBJ1-3, with D possibly matching TRBD1 (5 bases). The CDR3 runs 16 residues. Trimming removed 0 bases from V and 0 bases from J, with 9 bases in between. Germline V gene sequence: CDR1 LNHDA, CDR2 SQIVND (reference sequence). The CDR3, as DNA: TGTGCCAGTAGTATAGACGACAGCGTCTCTGGAAACACCATATATTTT. It is translated as CASSIDDSVSGNTIYF. The whole variable domain, filled in from reference TRBV19 and TRBJ1-3, reads DGGITQSPKYLFRKEGQNVTLSCEQNLNHDAMYWYRQDPGQGLRLIYYSQIVNDFQKGDIAEGYSVSREKKESFPLTVTSAQKNPTAFYLCASSIDDSVSGNTIYFGEGSWLTVV.

The chain links TRBV19 to TRBJ1-1, with D perhaps matching TRBD1 (5 bases). Germline CDR1 LNHDA, CDR2 SQIVND (reference sequence). This CDR3 spans 13 amino acids. The V gene lost 0 bases and the J gene lost 7 bases, with 9 bases spanning the gap. CDR3 sequence: CASSIDGTVEAFF. CDR3 in DNA: TGTGCCAGTAGTATAGATGGGACGGTTGAAGCTTTCTTT.

CDR3 bases: TGTGCCAGCAGTTTTGGGACTAACTACAATGAGCAGTTCTTC. Its translation: CASSFGTNYNEQFF. The V and J genes are TRBV6-5 and TRBJ2-1; 7 bases align to TRBD2. The CDR3 loop spans 14 amino acids. Looked up from germline, CDR1 is MNHEY and CDR2 is SVGAGI. V lost 4 bases, J lost 3 bases, and 3 bases stayed unmatched.

V usage is TRBV18 and J usage is TRBJ2-7; the match to TRBD2 covers 14 bases. The CDR3 runs to 16 residues. Germline V gene sequence: CDR1 KGHSH, CDR2 LQKENI. V lost 3 bases to trimming and J lost 5 bases; unmatched junction nucleotides: 6. In DNA, the CDR3 is TGTGCCAGCTCACCGGGACTAGCGGGGGCCGGGGACGAGCAGTACTTC. As protein: CASSPGLAGAGDEQYF.